This T cell receptor (beta chain) is from a study of memory CD4+ T cells and cytomegalovirus serostatus. The sort gate was single viable CD3+CD4+CD8-CD45RO+ cells for memory CD4+ T cells. The method was immunoSEQ multiplex PCR; TCRdb's version includes in-frame clones alone and lacks a portion of them. This sample has tens of thousands of clones, with roughly four fifths found just once. CDR3 length: 13 amino acids. Between the trimmed V and J ends, which lost 5 bases and 3 bases, there was a span of 9 bases. Germline values: CDR1 WNHNN, CDR2 SYGVQD (reference sequence). The sequenced sample consisted of memory CD4+ T cells from blood. The sequence derives from an adult in good health and CMV-seropositive. The chain links TRBV10-1 to TRBJ2-3; maybe TRBD2 (6 bases). The CDR3 loop reads CASSSGGTDTQYF. DNA of the CDR3: TGCGCCAGCAGTTCCGGGGGTACAGATACGCAGTATTTT.